This TCR beta chain was found in a study of blood T cell repertoires in COVID-19 (dated by TCRdb to 2019 to 2021). With respect to the entire study: Collaborator samples came from the United States, Italy and Spain and covered acute and convalescent phases of COVID-19. The prospective study material was composed of cDNA or gDNA derived from T cells, B-cell-depleted T cells, or PBMCs. The repertoires were released in a freely available public database meant as a resource for research on the immune response to SARS-CoV-2. Samples came from the ongoing ImmuneRACE study (first 160 participants) plus 1,254 subjects from 6 global collaborators. The sample metadata nearly always contained a de-identified subject ID, COVID-19 status, age in years and sex. Deeply sampled blood TCRbeta repertoires from subjects exposed to, actively infected with, or recovered from COVID-19 were included in the dataset. Where available, HLA class I and class II types were obtained from metadata supplied by the sample provider rather than from assay-based typing.

A word on this clone: Its antigen remains undetermined. The sample holds no much larger clone one base away, and base qualities are not on file.

The study at large found these results: How much clinical and demographic metadata was included differed by source and by participant, and the metadata was provided uncurated.

Deletion took 4 bases off V and 3 bases off J, with a span of 15 bases between the germline ends. CDR1 and CDR2, per the germline V gene (reference sequence), are MNHNY and SVGAGI. The CDR3, cysteine through phenylalanine, is 16 amino acids long. The sequence is cut down to CDR3 DNA, 48 bases in frame from base 1. The collaborating institutions used their own protocols to collect whole blood in K2EDTA tubes. For TCRbeta analysis, collaborators shipped samples as frozen whole blood, isolated PBMCs, or DNA extracted from either of those sample types. TCRbeta CDR3 regions were amplified from genomic DNA using the immunoSEQ Assay, a bias-controlled multiplex PCR. As for the authors' bioinformatics: The number of nucleated cells in each sample was estimated by amplification of reference gene primers within the assay. To quantify the absolute abundance of each unique TCRbeta CDR3 rearrangement, sequence reads were collapsed and filtered. Productive Simpson clonality was computed per sample as the square root of Simpson's diversity index over productive rearrangements. Sourced from immuneACCESS, this table was stored by TCRdb with only in-frame sequences that have V and J called. A share of the clones is absent; for the studies checked, an unresolved V gene accounts for under half, and the remainder has no known explanation. For V, J and clone size, that table is used; D and trimming come from the DNA. The table for this sample lists 200,000 to 300,000 clones; 80% to 90% of them were counted only once. Of the sample, 4.2% is held by the ten largest clones.

What was sequenced was peripheral blood. The rearranged segments are TRBV6-6 and TRBJ1-4, with TRBD1 tentatively as D gene (5 bases match). The receptor was derived from a man in his sixties with acute or convalescent COVID-19. The nucleotide sequence reads as follows: TGTGCCAGCAGTTCGCCTGAAGGGGCAGCTAATGAAAAACTGTTTTTT. This encodes CASSSPEGAANEKLFF.